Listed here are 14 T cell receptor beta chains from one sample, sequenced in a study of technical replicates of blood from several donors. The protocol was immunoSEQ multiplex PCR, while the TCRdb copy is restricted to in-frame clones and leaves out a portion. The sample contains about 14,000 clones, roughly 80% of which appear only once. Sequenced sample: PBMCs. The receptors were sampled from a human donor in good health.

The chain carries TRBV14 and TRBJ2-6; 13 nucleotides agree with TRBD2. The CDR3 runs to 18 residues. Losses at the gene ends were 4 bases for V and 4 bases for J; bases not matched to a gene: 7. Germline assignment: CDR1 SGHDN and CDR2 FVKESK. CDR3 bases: TGTGCCAGCAGCCTTGGACTAGCGGGAGTTGGCGGGGCCAACGTCCTGACTTTC. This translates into CASSLGLAGVGGANVLTF. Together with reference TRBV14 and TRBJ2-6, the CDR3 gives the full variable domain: EAGVTQFPSHSVIEKGQTVTLRCDPISGHDNLYWYRRVMGKEIKFLLHFVKESKQDESGMPNNRFLAERTGGTYSTLKVQPAELEDSGVYFCASSLGLAGVGGANVLTFGAGSRLTVL.

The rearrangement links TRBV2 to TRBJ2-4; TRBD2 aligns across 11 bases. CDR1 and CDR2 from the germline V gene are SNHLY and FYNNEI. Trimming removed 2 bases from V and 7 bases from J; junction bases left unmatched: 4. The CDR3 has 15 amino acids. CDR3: CASSELTSGKNIQYF. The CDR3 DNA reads TGTGCCAGCAGTGAACTGACTAGCGGGAAGAACATTCAGTACTTC.

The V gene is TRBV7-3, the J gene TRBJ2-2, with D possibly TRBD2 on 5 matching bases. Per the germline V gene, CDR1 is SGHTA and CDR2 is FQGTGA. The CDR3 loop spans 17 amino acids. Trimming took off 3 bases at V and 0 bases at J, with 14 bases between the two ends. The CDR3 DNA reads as TGTGCCAGCAGCTTTCTCGGACTCGCCGCGAACACCGGGGAGCTGTTTTTT. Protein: CASSFLGLAANTGELFF. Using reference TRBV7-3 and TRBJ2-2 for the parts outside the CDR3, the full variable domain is GAGVSQTPSNKVTEKGKYVELRCDPISGHTALYWYRQSLGQGPEFLIYFQGTGAADDSGLPNDRFFAVRPEGSVSTLKIQRTERGDSAVYLCASSFLGLAANTGELFFGEGSRLTVL.

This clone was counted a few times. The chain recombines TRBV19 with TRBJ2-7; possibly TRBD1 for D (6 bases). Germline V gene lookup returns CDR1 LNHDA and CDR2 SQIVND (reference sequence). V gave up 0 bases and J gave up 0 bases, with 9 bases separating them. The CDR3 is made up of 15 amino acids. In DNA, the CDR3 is TGTGCCAGTAGTATAGAGGGGGCCGTCTCCTACGAGCAGTACTTC. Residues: CASSIEGAVSYEQYF.

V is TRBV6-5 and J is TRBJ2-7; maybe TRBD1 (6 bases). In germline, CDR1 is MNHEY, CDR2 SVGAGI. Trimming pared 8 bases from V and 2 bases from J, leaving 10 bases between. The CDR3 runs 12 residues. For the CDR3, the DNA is TGTGCCAGCTCGACAGGTCCCTACGAGCAGTACTTC. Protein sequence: CASSTGPYEQYF.

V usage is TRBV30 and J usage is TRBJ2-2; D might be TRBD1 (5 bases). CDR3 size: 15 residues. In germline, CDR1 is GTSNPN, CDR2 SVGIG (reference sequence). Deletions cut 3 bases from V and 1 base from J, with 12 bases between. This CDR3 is CAWRGAILNTGELFF. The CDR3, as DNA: TGTGCCTGGAGAGGGGCTATCCTGAACACCGGGGAGCTGTTTTTT.

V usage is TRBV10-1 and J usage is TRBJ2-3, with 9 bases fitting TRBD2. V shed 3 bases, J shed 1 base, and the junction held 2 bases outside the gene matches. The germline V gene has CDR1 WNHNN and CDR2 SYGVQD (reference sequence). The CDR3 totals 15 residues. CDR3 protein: CASSDSSGGTDTQYF. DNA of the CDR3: TGCGCCAGCAGTGACTCTAGCGGGGGCACAGATACGCAGTATTTT.

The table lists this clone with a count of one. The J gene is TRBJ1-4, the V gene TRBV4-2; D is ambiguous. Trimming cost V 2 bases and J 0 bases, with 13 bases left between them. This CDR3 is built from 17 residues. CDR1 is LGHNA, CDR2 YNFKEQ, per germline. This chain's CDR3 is CASSQFGQATTNEKLFF. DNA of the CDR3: TGTGCCAGCAGCCAATTTGGTCAGGCAACAACTAATGAAAAACTGTTTTTT.

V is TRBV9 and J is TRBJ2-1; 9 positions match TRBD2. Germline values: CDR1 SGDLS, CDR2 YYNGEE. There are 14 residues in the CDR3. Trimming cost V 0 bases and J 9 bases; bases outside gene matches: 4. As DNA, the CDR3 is TGTGCCAGCAGCGTAGTCGAACTAGCGGGTGAGCAGTTCTTC. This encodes CASSVVELAGEQFF.

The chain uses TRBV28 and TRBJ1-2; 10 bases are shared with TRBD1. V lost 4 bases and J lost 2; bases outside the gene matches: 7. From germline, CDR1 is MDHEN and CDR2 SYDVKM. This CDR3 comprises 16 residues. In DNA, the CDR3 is TGTGCCAGCAGTTCCCTCGCGACAGGGGGCAACTATGGCTACACCTTC. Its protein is CASSSLATGGNYGYTF.

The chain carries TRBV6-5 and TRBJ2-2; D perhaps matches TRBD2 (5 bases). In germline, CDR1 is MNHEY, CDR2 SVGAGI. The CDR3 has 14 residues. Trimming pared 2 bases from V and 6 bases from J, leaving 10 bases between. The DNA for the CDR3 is TGTGCCAGCAGTTACCAGTCTAGCCCCGGGGAGCTGTTTTTT. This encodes CASSYQSSPGELFF.

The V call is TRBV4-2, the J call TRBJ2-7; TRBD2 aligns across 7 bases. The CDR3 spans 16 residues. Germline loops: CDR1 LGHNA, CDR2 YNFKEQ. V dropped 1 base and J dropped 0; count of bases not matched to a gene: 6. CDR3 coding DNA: TGTGCCAGCAGCCAAGGGGAGGGCCGGAGCTCCTACGAGCAGTACTTC. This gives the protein CASSQGEGRSSYEQYF.

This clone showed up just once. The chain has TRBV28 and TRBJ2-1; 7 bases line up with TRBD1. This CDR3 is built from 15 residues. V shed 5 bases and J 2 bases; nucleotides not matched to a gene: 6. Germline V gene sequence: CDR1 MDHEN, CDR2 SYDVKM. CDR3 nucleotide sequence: TGTGCCAGCAGTCTACAGGGGAATACCTACAATGAGCAGTTCTTC. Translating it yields CASSLQGNTYNEQFF. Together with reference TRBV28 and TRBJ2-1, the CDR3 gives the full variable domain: DVKVTQSSRYLVKRTGEKVFLECVQDMDHENMFWYRQDPGLGLRLIYFSYDVKMKEKGDIPEGYSVSREKKERFSLILESASTNQTSMYLCASSLQGNTYNEQFFGPGTRLTVL.

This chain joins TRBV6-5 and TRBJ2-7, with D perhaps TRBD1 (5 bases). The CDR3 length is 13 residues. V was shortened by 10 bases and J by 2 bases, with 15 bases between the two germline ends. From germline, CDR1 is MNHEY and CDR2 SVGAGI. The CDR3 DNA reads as TGTGCCACGACAGCCCATATCGCCTACGAGCAGTACTTC. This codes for CATTAHIAYEQYF.